This T cell receptor beta chain was profiled in a study of control samples from healthy donors and cancer patients. Germline CDR1 and CDR2: MNHEY and SVGAGI. After removal of 8 bases from V and 1 base from J, the junction contained 7 bases not matched to a gene. The CDR3 sequence is 14 residues long. Some clones are missing from TCRdb's copy, which holds only in-frame ones; the method was immunoSEQ multiplex PCR. The table has some 100,000 clones, roughly 92% seen once. This sequence was found in a human donor in good health. The donor label of this sample is uncertain. The sequencing sample was made of blood. This rearrangement joins TRBV6-5 to TRBJ2-5, with 7 bases aligning to TRBD1. The CDR3 region is CASDPRGTQETQYF. The CDR3 DNA sequence: TGTGCCAGCGACCCCAGGGGGACCCAAGAGACCCAGTACTTC.